This T cell receptor beta chain was identified in a study of T cell responses to AZD1222 COVID-19 vaccine listed by TCRdb under 2021. Study-wide context: A total of 230 or so trial participants underwent TCR sequencing, of whom 207 received two doses of AZD1222 and about 25 received two doses of the MenACWY control vaccine. Trial participants were enrolled by age into subgroups of 18-55, 56-69 and 70-plus years, and around 150, 29 and 61 TCR-sequenced participants, respectively, were included in these subgroups. Overall study outcomes, separate from this receptor: After two AZD1222 doses, spike-specific TCR breadth and depth were significantly higher than at day 0 and than in MenACWY recipients. Only five or six AZD1222 recipients were SARS-CoV-2 seropositive at baseline, limiting conclusions about previously exposed vaccinees. Vaccine-associated CD4 TCRs spanned the whole spike protein, with dominant responses in regions 160-218 and 743-854. Epitopes outside the regions mutated in the B.1.351 and B.1.1.7 variants were reportedly recognized by nearly half of the unique spike-specific TCRs. Participants were mostly white British and included more females than males, and it was suggested by the authors that clonal diversity may have been underestimated. Because no samples from the day 14 peak response were available, repertoires could be characterized only after the peak T cell response. The 56-69-year group was small, and its depth increase did not reach significance, likely because of low power.

Comment on this clone: It has no known antigen specificity. No qualities accompany the bases; no much larger clone lies one base away.

The CDR3 regions of human TCRbeta chains were analyzed by immunosequencing. The paper's processing steps were these. TCRs in the repertoires were compared against a reference library of SARS-CoV-2-specific TCRs that had been generated with the MIRA antigen-specificity platform. Breadth meant the fraction of unique TCRs that were SARS-CoV-2-associated, whereas depth meant the fraction of total T cells that were SARS-CoV-2-associated. Using the MIRA data, each spike-specific TCR was mapped to the spike region that the TCR reacts to and placed in a CD4 or CD8 class. Log10-transformed breadth and depth values were compared by one-way ANOVA with Sidak's multiple comparisons tests. The immuneACCESS repertoire file appears here via TCRdb, limited to in-frame rearrangements. These files lack a portion of the clones; in checked studies, under half of the deficit traces to unresolved V genes, and the cause of the others is not known. D and trimming were read from the DNA, whereas the V and J calls and clone size are those reported in that table. A total of tens of thousands of clones appear in this sample, 85% to 90% of them only once. In total, the top ten clones hold 2.8% of the sample.

Interpreted using the paper, the time point label stands for: baseline before first vaccination. The sample's treatment or condition label is to be understood as: meningococcal conjugate vaccine given as trial control. Vaccinee samples were obtained from the UK trials COV001 and COV002, which included a single-blind randomized controlled phase 2/3 trial of AZD1222 (ChAdOx1 nCoV-19) in healthy adults. Trial participant PBMC samples were collected at day 0 and day 28 after the second dose for TCRbeta chain sequencing. The CDR3 contains 16 residues, cysteine and phenylalanine counted. Of the read, only the CDR3 DNA is kept; its 48 bases are in frame from base 1.

The source was peripheral blood, collected on day 0 of MenACWY control vaccination. The receptor was isolated from an adult in good health. The rearranged segments are TRBV12-2 and TRBJ2-7; the D segment call TRBD2 is taken from the table without a DNA check. TRBV12-2 is flagged as a pseudogene. The nucleotides are TGTGCAAGTCGCTTATCGCCGACCCTATGGGCGGGAGCGGAGTACTTC. It specifies CASRLSPTLWAGAEYF.